This T cell receptor beta chain was identified in a study of cytomegalovirus exposure and HLA in healthy donors. Study conclusions and caveats: Clonal expansion was found to be greater in HLA-associated TCR beta chains than in equally common others in a later analysis. The authors later found most CMV-associated TCR beta chains appeared HLA-restricted.

PCR employed 60 Vbeta and 13 Jbeta primers. The repertoire was sequenced with immunoSEQ multiplex PCR; TCRdb's copy has only in-frame clones and lacks some. The table lists 30,000 to 40,000 clones, 70% to 80% of them singletons, with about 8% in the top ten. About this clone: Antigen unknown.

The material sequenced was PBMCs. This clonotype was obtained from a woman under 40 in good health and CMV-seropositive.

The DNA for the CDR3 is TGTGCCACCAGCAGGGACCCAGGAGGTGAGCAGTTCTTC. Translation: CATSRDPGGEQFF. This chain joins TRBV15 and TRBJ2-1, with D tentatively TRBD2 (5 bases). The CDR3 has 13 amino acids. V was cut by 3 bases and J by 9 bases, with 12 bases left in between. Germline lookup yields CDR1 LNHNV and CDR2 YYDKDF (reference sequence).